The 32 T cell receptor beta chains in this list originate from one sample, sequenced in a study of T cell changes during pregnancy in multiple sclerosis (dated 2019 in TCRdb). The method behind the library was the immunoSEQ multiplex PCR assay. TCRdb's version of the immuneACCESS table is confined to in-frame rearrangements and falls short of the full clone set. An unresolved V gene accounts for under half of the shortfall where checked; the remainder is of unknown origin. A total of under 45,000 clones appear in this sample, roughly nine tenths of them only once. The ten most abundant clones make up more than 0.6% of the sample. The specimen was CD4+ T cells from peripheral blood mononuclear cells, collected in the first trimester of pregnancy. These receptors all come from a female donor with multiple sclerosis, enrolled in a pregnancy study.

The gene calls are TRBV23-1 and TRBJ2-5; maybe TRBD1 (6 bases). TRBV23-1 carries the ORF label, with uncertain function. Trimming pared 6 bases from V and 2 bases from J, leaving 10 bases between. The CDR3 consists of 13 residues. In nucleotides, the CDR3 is TGCGCCAGCAGACACGGACAGCAAGAGACCCAGTACTTC. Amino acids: CASRHGQQETQYF.

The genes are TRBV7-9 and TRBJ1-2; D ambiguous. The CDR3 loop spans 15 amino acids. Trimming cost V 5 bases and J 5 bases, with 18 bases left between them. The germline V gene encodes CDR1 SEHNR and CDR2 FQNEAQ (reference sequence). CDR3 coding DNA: TGTGCCAGCAGCCCTGGCTTGATGACACCGTATGGCTACACCTTC. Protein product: CASSPGLMTPYGYTF.

For the CDR3, the DNA is TGTGCCAGCAGCTTCGGGACAACTAATGAAAAACTGTTTTTT. As protein: CASSFGTTNEKLFF. V gene TRBV7-9 combines with J gene TRBJ1-4; unclear D gene. Germline CDR1 and CDR2: SEHNR and FQNEAQ (reference sequence). V lost 3 bases and J lost 0, with 5 bases in between. CDR3 size: 14 residues. The variable domain in full, with the rest retrieved from reference TRBV7-9 and TRBJ1-4, is DTGVSQNPRHKITKRGQNVTFRCDPISEHNRLYWYRQTLGQGPEFLTYFQNEAQLEKSRLLSDRFSAERPKGSFSTLEIQRTEQGDSAMYLCASSFGTTNEKLFFGSGTQLSVL.

CDR3 in amino acids: CASSLAQGDGYTF. Written as DNA, the CDR3 is TGTGCCAGCAGCTTAGCTCAGGGGGATGGCTACACCTTC. This rearrangement joins TRBV7-2 to TRBJ1-2, with TRBD1 identical over 7 bases. Germline V gene data show CDR1 as SGHTA and CDR2 as FQGNSA. The CDR3 has 13 amino acids. After removal of 0 bases from V and 6 bases from J, the junction contained 1 base not matched to a gene.

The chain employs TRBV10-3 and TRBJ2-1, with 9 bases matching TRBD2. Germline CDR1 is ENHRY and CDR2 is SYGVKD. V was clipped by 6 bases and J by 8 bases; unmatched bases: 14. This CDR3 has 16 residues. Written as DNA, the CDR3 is TGTGCCATCAGAGCAGGGGGGAGCGGGAGGTCCTATGAGCAGTTCTTC. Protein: CAIRAGGSGRSYEQFF.

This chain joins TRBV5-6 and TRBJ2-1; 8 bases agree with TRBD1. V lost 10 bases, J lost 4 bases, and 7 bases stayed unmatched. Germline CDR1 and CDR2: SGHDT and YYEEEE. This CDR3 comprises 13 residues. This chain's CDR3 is CAHGTGGYNEQFF. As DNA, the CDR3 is TGTGCCCACGGGACAGGAGGATACAATGAGCAGTTCTTC.

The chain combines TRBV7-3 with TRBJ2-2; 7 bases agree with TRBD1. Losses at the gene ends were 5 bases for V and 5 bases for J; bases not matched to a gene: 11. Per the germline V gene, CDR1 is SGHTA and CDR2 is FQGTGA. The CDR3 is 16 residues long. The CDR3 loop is CASSQRPPTGTGELFF. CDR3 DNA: TGTGCCAGCAGCCAACGCCCCCCGACAGGGACCGGGGAGCTGTTTTTT.

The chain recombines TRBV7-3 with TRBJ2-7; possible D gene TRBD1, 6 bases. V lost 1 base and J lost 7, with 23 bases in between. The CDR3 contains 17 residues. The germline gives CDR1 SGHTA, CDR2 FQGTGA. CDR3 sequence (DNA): TGTGCCAGCAGCTTAAATGCCCCCGGGGCAGGGGATAAGGAGCAGTACTTC. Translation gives CASSLNAPGAGDKEQYF.

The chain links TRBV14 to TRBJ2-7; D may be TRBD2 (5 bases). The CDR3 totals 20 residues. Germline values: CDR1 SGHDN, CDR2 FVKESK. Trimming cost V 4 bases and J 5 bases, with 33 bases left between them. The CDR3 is CASSPDEGWAWRKSRNEQYF. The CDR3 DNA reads TGTGCCAGCAGCCCAGACGAAGGGTGGGCCTGGAGGAAAAGTAGGAACGAGCAGTACTTC.

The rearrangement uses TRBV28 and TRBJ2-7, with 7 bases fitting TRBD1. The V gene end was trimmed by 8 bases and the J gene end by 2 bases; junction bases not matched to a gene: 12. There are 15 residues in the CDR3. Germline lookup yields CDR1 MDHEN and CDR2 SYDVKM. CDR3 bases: TGTGCCAGCCGTCTATATGGGACAGCAACCTACGAGCAGTACTTC. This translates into CASRLYGTATYEQYF.

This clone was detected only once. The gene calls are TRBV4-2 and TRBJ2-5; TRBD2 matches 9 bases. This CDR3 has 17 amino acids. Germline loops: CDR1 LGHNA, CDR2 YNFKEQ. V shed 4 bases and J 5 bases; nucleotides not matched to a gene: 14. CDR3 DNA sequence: TGTGCCAGCAGCCCGCGCTTGGGCGGGAGGGCCGAGGAGACCCAGTACTTC. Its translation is CASSPRLGGRAEETQYF.

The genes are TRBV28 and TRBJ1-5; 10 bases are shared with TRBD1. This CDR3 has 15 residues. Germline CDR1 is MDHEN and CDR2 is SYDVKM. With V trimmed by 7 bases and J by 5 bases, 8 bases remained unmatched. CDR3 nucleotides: TGTGCCAGCACCCTATCCGACAGGGGGCATCAGCCCCAGCATTTT. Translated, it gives CASTLSDRGHQPQHF.

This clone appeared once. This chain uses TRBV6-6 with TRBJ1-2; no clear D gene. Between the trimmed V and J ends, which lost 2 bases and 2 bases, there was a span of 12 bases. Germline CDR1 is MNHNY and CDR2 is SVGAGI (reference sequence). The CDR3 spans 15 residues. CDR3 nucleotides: TGTGCCAGCAGTTACGTTCAAGCGGTAAACTATGGCTACACCTTC. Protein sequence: CASSYVQAVNYGYTF.

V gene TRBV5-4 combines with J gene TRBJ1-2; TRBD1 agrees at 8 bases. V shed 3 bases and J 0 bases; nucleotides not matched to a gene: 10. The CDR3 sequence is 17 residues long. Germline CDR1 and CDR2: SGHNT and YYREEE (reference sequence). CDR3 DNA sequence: TGTGCCAGCAGCTGGGGGGGGTCGACAGGGGCTAACTATGGCTACACCTTC. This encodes CASSWGGSTGANYGYTF.

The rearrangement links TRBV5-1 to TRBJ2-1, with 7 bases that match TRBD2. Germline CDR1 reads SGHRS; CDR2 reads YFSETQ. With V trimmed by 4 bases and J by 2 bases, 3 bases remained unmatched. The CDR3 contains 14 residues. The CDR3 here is CASSLAETYNEQFF. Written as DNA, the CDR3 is TGCGCCAGCAGCCTAGCGGAGACCTACAATGAGCAGTTCTTC.

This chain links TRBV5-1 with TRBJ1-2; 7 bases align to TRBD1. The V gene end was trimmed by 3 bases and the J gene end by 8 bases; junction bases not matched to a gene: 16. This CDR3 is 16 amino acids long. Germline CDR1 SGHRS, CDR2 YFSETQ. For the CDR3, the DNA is TGCGCCAGCAGCTCACTGGGACAGAACGGGAACGAAGGCTACACCTTC. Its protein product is CASSSLGQNGNEGYTF.

CDR3 loop: CASRETADTEAFF. The CDR3, as DNA: TGTGCCAGCAGAGAGACGGCGGACACTGAAGCTTTCTTT. The chain joins TRBV6-4 to TRBJ1-1; D is unclear. The CDR3 totals 13 residues. The germline V and J ends were trimmed by 6 bases and 3 bases, with 11 bases remaining between them. Looked up from germline, CDR1 is MRHNA and CDR2 is SNTAGT.

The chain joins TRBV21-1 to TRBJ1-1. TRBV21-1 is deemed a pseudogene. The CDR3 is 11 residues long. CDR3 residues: CASSKGAEAFF. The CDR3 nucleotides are TGTGCCAGCAGCAAAGGCGCCGAAGCTTTCTTT.

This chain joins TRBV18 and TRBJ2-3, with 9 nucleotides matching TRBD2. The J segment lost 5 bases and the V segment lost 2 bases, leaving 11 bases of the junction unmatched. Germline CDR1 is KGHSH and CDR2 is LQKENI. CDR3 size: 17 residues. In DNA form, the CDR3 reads TGTGCCAGCTCACCAGTTAAGACGGGACTAGCAGGAGATACGCAGTATTTT. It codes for CASSPVKTGLAGDTQYF.

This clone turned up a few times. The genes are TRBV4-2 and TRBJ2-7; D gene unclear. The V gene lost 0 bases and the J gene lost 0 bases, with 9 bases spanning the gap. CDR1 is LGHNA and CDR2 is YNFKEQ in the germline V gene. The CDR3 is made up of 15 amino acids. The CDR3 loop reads CASSQDPPGSYEQYF. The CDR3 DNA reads TGTGCCAGCAGCCAAGATCCCCCGGGCTCCTACGAGCAGTACTTC.

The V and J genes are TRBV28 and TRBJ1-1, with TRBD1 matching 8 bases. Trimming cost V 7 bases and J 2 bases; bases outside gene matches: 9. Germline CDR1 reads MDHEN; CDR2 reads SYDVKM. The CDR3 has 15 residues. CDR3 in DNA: TGTGCCAGCACTACAGGCGGGACAGGAAACACTGAAGCTTTCTTT. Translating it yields CASTTGGTGNTEAFF.

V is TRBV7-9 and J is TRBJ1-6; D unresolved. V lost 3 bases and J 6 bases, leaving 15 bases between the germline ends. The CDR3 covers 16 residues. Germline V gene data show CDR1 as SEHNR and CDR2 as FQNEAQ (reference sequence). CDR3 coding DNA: TGTGCCAGCAGCTTGGTATTGGGAGGTAGTAATTCACCCCTCCACTTT. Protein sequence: CASSLVLGGSNSPLHF.

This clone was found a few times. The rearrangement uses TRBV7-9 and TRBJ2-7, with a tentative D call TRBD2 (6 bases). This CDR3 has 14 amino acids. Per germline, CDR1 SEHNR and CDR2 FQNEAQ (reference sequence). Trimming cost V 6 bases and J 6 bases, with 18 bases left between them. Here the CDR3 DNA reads TGTGCCAGCAGTCTGGGTGGGGGAGCGGGCGAGCAGTACTTC. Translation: CASSLGGGAGEQYF.

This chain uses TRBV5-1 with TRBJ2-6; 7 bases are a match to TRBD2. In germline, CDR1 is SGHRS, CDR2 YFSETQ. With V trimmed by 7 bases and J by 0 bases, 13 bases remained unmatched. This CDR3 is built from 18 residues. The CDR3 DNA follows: TGCGCCAGCCGCTCCAATGCGGGGGTTATCTCTGGGGCCAACGTCCTGACTTTC. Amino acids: CASRSNAGVISGANVLTF. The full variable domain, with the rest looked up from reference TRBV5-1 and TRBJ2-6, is KAGVTQTPRYLIKTRGQQVTLSCSPISGHRSVSWYQQTPGQGLQFLFEYFSETQRNKGNFPGRFSGRQFSNSRSEMNVSTLELGDSALYLCASRSNAGVISGANVLTFGAGSRLTVL.

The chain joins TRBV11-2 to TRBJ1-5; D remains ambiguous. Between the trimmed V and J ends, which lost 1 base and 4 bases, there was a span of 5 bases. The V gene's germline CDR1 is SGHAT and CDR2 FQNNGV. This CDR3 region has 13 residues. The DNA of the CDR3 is TGTGCCAGCAGCTTAGGGGAGAATCAGCCCCAGCATTTT. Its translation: CASSLGENQPQHF.

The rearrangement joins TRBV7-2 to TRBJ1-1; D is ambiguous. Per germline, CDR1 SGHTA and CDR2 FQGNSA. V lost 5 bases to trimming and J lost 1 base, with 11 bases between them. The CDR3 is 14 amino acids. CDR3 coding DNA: TGTGCCAGCAGCCCTAATAGAGGGAACACTGAAGCTTTCTTT. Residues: CASSPNRGNTEAFF.

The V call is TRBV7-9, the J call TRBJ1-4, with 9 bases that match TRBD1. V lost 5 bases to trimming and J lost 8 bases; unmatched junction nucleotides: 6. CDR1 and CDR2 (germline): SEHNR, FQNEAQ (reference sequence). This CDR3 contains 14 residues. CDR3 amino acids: CASSRGDRVEKLFF. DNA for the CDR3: TGTGCCAGCAGCAGGGGGGACAGGGTCGAAAAACTGTTTTTT.

CDR3 sequence reads: CASSPQGALVYGYTF. The DNA for the CDR3 is TGTGCCAGCAGCCCTCAGGGGGCGCTCGTTTATGGCTACACCTTC. The chain is built from TRBV7-2 and TRBJ1-2; TRBD1 aligns across 8 bases. With 5 bases clipped from V and 5 bases from J, the junction kept 10 bases outside the gene matches. Per the germline V gene, CDR1 is SGHTA and CDR2 is FQGNSA. The CDR3 spans 15 residues.

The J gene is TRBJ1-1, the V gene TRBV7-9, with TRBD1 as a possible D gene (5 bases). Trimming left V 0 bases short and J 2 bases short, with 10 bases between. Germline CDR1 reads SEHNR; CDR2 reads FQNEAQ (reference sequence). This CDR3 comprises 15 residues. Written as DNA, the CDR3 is TGTGCCAGCAGCTTAGCGGCAGGGCCTAACACTGAAGCTTTCTTT. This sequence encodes CASSLAAGPNTEAFF.

CDR3 region: CASSQSRGSSSGNTIYF. The CDR3 nucleotides are TGCGCCAGCAGTCAATCGAGAGGCTCCTCCTCTGGAAACACCATATATTTT. The chain couples TRBV23-1 to TRBJ1-3; D gene ambiguous. TRBV23-1 carries the ORF label, with uncertain function. This CDR3 is built from 17 residues. Trimming took off 0 bases at V and 0 bases at J, with 12 bases between the two ends.

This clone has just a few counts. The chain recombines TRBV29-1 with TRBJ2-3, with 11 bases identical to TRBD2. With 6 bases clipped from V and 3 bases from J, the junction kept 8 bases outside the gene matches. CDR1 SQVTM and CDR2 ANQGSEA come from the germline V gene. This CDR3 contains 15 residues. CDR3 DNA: TGCAGCGTAATAACTAGCGGGAGTTGGACAGATACGCAGTATTTT. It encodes CSVITSGSWTDTQYF.

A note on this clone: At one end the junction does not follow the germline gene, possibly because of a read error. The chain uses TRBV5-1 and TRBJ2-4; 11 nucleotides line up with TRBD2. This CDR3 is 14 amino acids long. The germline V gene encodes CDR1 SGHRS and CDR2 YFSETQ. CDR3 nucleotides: TGCGCCAGCAGCTTGGAGGGTAGCGGGAGGGCCCGTGACTTC. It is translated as CASSLEGSGRARDF.